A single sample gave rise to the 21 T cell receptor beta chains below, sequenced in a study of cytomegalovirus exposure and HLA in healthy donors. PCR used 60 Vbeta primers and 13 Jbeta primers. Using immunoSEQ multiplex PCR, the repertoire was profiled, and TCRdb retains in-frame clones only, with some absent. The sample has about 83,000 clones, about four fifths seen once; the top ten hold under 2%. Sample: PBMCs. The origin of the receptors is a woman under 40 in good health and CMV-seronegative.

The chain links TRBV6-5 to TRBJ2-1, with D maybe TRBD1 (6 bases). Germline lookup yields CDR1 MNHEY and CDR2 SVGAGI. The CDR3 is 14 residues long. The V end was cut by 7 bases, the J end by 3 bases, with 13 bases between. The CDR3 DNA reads TGTGCCAGCATCGACCGGGACAACTACAATGAGCAGTTCTTC. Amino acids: CASIDRDNYNEQFF.

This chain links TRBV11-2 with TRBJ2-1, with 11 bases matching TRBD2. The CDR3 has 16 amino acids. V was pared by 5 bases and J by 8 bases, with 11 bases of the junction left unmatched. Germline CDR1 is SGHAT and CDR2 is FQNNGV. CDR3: CASSILSGGGLDEQFF. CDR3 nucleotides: TGTGCCAGCAGCATCCTTAGCGGGGGGGGGCTGGATGAGCAGTTCTTC.

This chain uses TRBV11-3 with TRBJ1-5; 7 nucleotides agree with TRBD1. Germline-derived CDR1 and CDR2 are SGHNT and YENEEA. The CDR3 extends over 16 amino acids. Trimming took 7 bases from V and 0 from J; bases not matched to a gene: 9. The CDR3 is CASNRGAVNSNQPQHF. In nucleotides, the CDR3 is TGTGCCAGCAACAGGGGTGCAGTAAATAGCAATCAGCCCCAGCATTTT.

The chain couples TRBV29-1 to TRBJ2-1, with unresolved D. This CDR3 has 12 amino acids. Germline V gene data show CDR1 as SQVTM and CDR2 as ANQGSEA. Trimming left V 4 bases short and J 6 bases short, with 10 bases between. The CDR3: CSVVMSVNEQFF. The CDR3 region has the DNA TGCAGCGTTGTTATGAGTGTCAATGAGCAGTTCTTC.

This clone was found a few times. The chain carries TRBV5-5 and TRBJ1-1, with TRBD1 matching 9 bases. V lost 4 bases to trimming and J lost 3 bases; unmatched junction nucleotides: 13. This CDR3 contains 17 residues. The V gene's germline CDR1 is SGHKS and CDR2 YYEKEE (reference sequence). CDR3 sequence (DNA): TGTGCCAGCAGCAAAAGCCGGGACAGGGTGATGGACACTGAAGCTTTCTTT. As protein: CASSKSRDRVMDTEAFF.

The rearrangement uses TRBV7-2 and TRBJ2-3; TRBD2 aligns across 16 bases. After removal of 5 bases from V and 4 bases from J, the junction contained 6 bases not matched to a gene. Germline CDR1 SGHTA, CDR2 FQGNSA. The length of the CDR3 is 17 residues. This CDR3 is CASSQGLAGGAADTQYF. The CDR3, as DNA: TGTGCCAGCAGCCAGGGACTAGCGGGAGGGGCTGCAGATACGCAGTATTTT.

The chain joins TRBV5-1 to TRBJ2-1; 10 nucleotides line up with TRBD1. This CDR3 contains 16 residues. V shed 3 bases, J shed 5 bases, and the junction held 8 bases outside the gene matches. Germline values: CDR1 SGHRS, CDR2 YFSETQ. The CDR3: CASSWAGTGANNEQFF. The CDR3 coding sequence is TGCGCCAGCAGCTGGGCCGGGACAGGGGCAAACAATGAGCAGTTCTTC. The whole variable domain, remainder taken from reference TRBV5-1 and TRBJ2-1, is KAGVTQTPRYLIKTRGQQVTLSCSPISGHRSVSWYQQTPGQGLQFLFEYFSETQRNKGNFPGRFSGRQFSNSRSEMNVSTLELGDSALYLCASSWAGTGANNEQFFGPGTRLTVL.

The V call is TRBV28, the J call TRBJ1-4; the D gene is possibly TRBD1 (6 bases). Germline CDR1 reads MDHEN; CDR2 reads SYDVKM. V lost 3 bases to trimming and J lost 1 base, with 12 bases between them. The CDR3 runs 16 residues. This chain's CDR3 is CASSFPIQGTNEKLFF. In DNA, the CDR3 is TGTGCCAGCAGTTTCCCCATACAGGGAACTAATGAAAAACTGTTTTTT.

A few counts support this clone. CDR3 loop: CASSLHGETYEQYF. The DNA of the CDR3 is TGTGCCAGCAGTCTTCATGGGGAGACCTACGAGCAGTACTTC. The chain combines TRBV28 with TRBJ2-7; weak D call: TRBD2 (5 bases). Between the trimmed V and J ends, which lost 5 bases and 2 bases, there was a span of 13 bases. The CDR3 sequence is 14 residues long. Germline V lookup: CDR1 MDHEN, CDR2 SYDVKM.

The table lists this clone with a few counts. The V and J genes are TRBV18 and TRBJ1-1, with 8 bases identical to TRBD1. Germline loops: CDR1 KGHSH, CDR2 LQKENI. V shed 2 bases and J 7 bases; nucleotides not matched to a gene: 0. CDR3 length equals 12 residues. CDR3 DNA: TGTGCCAGCTCACCAGGGACAGGTGAAGCTTTCTTT. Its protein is CASSPGTGEAFF.

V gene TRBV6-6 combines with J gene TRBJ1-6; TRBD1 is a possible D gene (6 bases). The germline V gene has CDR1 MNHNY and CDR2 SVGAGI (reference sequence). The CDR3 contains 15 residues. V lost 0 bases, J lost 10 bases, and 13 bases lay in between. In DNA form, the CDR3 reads TGTGCCAGCAGTTACTCAGGACAGCCTTCCTCACCCCTCCACTTT. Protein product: CASSYSGQPSSPLHF.

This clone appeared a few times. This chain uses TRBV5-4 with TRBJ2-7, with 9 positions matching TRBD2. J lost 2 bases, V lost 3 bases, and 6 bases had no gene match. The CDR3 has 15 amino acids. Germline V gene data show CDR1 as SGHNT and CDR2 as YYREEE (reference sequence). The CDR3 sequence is CASSSQTSGPYEQYF. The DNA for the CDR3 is TGTGCCAGCAGCTCCCAGACTAGCGGCCCCTACGAGCAGTACTTC. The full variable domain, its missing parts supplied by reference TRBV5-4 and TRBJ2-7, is ETGVTQSPTHLIKTRGQQVTLRCSSQSGHNTVSWYQQALGQGPQFIFQYYREEENGRGNFPPRFSGLQFPNYSSELNVNALELDDSALYLCASSSQTSGPYEQYFGPGTRLTVT.

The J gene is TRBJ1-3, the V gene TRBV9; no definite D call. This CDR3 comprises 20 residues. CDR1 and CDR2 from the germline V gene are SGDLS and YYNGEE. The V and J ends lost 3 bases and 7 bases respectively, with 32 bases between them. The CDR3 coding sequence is TGTGCCAGCAGCGAAACGTATGGGGAGGTTTCGCGGATTGATTACAACACCATATATTTT. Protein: CASSETYGEVSRIDYNTIYF.

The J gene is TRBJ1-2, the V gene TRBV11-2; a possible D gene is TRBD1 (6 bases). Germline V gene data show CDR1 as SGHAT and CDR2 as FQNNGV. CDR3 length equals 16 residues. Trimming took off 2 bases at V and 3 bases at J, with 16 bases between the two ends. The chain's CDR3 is CASSLLSGASHYGYTF. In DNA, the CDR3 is TGTGCCAGCAGCTTACTGTCAGGGGCCAGTCACTATGGCTACACCTTC.

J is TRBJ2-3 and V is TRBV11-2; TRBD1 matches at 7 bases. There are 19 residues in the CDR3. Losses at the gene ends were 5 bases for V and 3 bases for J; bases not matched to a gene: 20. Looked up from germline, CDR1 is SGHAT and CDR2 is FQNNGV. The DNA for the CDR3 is TGTGCCAGCAGCACTCTTCGAAGACAGGGTATGGTTTGGACAGATACGCAGTATTTT. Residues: CASSTLRRQGMVWTDTQYF. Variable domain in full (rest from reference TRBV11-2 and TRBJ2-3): EAGVAQSPRYKIIEKRQSVAFWCNPISGHATLYWYQQILGQGPKLLIQFQNNGVVDDSQLPKDRFSAERLKGVDSTLKIQPAKLEDSAVYLCASSTLRRQGMVWTDTQYFGPGTRLTVL.

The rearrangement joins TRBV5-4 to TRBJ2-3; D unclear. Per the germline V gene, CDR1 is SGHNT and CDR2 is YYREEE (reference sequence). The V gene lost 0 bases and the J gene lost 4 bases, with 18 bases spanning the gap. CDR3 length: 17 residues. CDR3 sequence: CASSLAGWAGASDTQYF. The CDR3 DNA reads TGTGCCAGCAGCTTGGCCGGTTGGGCCGGCGCCTCAGATACGCAGTATTTT. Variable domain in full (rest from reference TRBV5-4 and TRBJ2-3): ETGVTQSPTHLIKTRGQQVTLRCSSQSGHNTVSWYQQALGQGPQFIFQYYREEENGRGNFPPRFSGLQFPNYSSELNVNALELDDSALYLCASSLAGWAGASDTQYFGPGTRLTVL.

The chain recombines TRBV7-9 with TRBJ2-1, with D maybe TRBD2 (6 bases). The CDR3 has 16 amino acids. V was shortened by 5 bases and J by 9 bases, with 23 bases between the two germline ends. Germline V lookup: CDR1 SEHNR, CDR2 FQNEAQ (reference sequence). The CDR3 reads CASSPLAVLLQFEQFF. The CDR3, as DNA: TGTGCCAGCAGCCCTTTAGCGGTTCTCCTACAATTTGAGCAGTTCTTC. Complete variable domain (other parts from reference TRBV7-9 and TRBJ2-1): DTGVSQNPRHKITKRGQNVTFRCDPISEHNRLYWYRQTLGQGPEFLTYFQNEAQLEKSRLLSDRFSAERPKGSFSTLEIQRTEQGDSAMYLCASSPLAVLLQFEQFFGPGTRLTVL.

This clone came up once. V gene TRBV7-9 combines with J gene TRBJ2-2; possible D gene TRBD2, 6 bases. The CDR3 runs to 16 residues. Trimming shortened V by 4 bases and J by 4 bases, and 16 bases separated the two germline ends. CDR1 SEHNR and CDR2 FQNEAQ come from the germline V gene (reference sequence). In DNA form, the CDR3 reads TGTGCCAGCAGCTCCCCTCGACTAGGAGTCACCGGGGAGCTGTTTTTT. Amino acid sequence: CASSSPRLGVTGELFF.

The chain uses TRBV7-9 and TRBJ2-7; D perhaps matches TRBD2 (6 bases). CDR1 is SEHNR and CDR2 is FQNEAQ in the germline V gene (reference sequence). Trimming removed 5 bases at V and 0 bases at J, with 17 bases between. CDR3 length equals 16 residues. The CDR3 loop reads CASSTKGLPSSYEQYF. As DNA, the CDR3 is TGTGCCAGCAGCACTAAGGGACTGCCGAGCTCCTACGAGCAGTACTTC.

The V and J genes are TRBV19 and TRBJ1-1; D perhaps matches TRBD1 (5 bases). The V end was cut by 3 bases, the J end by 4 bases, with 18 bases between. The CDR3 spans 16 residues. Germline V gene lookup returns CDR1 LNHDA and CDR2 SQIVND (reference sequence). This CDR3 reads CASSMGQGLPFTEAFF. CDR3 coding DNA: TGTGCCAGTAGTATGGGTCAGGGACTCCCATTCACTGAAGCTTTCTTT.

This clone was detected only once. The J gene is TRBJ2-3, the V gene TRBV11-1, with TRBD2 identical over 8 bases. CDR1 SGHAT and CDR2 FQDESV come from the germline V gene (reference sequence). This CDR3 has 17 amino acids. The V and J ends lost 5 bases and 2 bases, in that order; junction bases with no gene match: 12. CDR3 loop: CASSTLAGRAVTDTQYF. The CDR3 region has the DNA TGTGCCAGCAGCACCTTGGCCGGGAGGGCCGTCACAGATACGCAGTATTTT.